The 26 T cell receptor beta chains in this list originate from one sample, sequenced in a study of blood T cell repertoires in COVID-19. Clones were sequenced by immunoSEQ multiplex PCR, and TCRdb holds only the in-frame ones, with some missing. This repertoire shows approximately 330,000 clones, approximately 88% found once; its top ten account for around 8.9%. Input material: peripheral blood. The receptors were gathered from a man aged 25 to 45 with COVID-19, enrolled during active disease.

The chain recombines TRBV19 with TRBJ2-3; D perhaps matches TRBD1 (6 bases). V was cut by 7 bases and J by 1 base, with 18 bases left in between. Germline V lookup: CDR1 LNHDA, CDR2 SQIVND (reference sequence). The CDR3 is 16 residues long. The CDR3 region is CASITRGDSRTDTQYF. CDR3 nucleotides: TGTGCCAGTATCACCAGGGGCGACTCACGCACAGATACGCAGTATTTT. The full variable domain, rest sourced from reference TRBV19 and TRBJ2-3, is DGGITQSPKYLFRKEGQNVTLSCEQNLNHDAMYWYRQDPGQGLRLIYYSQIVNDFQKGDIAEGYSVSREKKESFPLTVTSAQKNPTAFYLCASITRGDSRTDTQYFGPGTRLTVL.

The chain recombines TRBV7-2 with TRBJ1-3; TRBD1 is a possible D gene (5 bases). V was shortened by 3 bases and J by 4 bases, with 7 bases between the two germline ends. The CDR3 is made up of 13 amino acids. Germline loops: CDR1 SGHTA, CDR2 FQGNSA. The CDR3: CASSFSGGNTIYF. In nucleotides, the CDR3 is TGTGCCAGCAGCTTTTCAGGGGGAAACACCATATATTTT.

In DNA, the CDR3 is TGTGCCAGCAGTTACCCGGGACAGATGAACACTGAAGCTTTCTTT. It codes for CASSYPGQMNTEAFF. This sequence joins TRBV6-2 or TRBV6-3 and TRBJ1-1, with 7 bases identical to TRBD1. The J segment lost 0 bases and the V segment lost 2 bases, leaving 3 bases of the junction unmatched. This CDR3 is built from 15 residues. The germline CDR1 and CDR2 sequences are MNHEY and SVGEGT.

The chain combines TRBV6-5 with TRBJ1-5, with a possible D match to TRBD1 (6 bases). The CDR3 contains 13 residues. Germline V CDR1 and CDR2: MNHEY, SVGAGI. V shed 2 bases and J shed 6 bases, with 8 bases lying between them. The CDR3: CASSYDRFQPQHF. For the CDR3, the DNA is TGTGCCAGCAGTTACGACAGGTTTCAGCCCCAGCATTTT.

This clone was seen a few times. Written as DNA, the CDR3 is TGCAGCTCCCCCGGGACAGGGGGCTACAATCAGCCCCAGCATTTT. Translation gives CSSPGTGGYNQPQHF. The chain employs TRBV29-1 and TRBJ1-5; the match to TRBD1 covers 12 bases. Trimming took 8 bases from V and 3 from J; bases not matched to a gene: 8. CDR1 is SQVTM, CDR2 ANQGSEA, per germline. This CDR3 has 15 amino acids.

The V call is TRBV6-6, the J call TRBJ1-5; TRBD1 might be the D (6 bases). Germline V CDR1 and CDR2: MNHNY, SVGAGI (reference sequence). The CDR3 has 16 amino acids. Trimming removed 6 bases at V and 4 bases at J, with 19 bases between. CDR3: CASRIFGTPTNQPQHF. The CDR3 nucleotides read TGTGCCAGCAGGATCTTCGGGACACCAACTAATCAGCCCCAGCATTTT.

The rearrangement links TRBV20-1 to TRBJ2-7; a possible D gene is TRBD1 (6 bases). Germline lookup yields CDR1 DFQATT and CDR2 SNEGSKA (reference sequence). V was pared by 6 bases and J by 5 bases, with 8 bases between. CDR3 length: 10 amino acids. CDR3 nucleotide sequence: TGCAGTGCGGGGACAAACGAGCAGTACTTC. It encodes CSAGTNEQYF.

The J gene is TRBJ2-7, the V gene TRBV4-3, with 7 bases lining up with TRBD1. J lost 2 bases, V lost 5 bases, and 12 bases had no gene match. The germline V gene has CDR1 LGHNA and CDR2 YSLEER. The CDR3 totals 16 residues. CDR3 sequence: CASSSQGFGSPYEQYF. Here the CDR3 DNA reads TGCGCCAGCAGCTCACAGGGGTTCGGTTCTCCCTACGAGCAGTACTTC.

The rearrangement links TRBV6-5 to TRBJ2-1, with 9 nucleotides matching TRBD2. This CDR3 is 16 amino acids long. Unmatched junction bases numbered 7, after V lost 1 base and J lost 6 bases. The germline V gene encodes CDR1 MNHEY and CDR2 SVGAGI. The CDR3 loop reads CASSYFGTSFSNEQFF. The CDR3 DNA is TGTGCCAGCAGTTACTTTGGGACTAGCTTTTCCAATGAGCAGTTCTTC.

The V gene is TRBV4-3, the J gene TRBJ2-7; perhaps TRBD1 as D (6 bases). Germline CDR1 and CDR2: LGHNA and YSLEER. V lost 0 bases and J 6 bases, leaving 15 bases between the germline ends. The CDR3 is 15 amino acids. The CDR3 protein is CASSQDRRAGVEQYF. The CDR3 nucleotides read TGCGCCAGCAGCCAAGATCGTAGGGCAGGGGTCGAGCAGTACTTC.

The CDR3: CASSARGTEQFF. The CDR3 DNA reads as TGTGCCAGCAGTGCCAGGGGTACTGAGCAGTTCTTC. The V gene is TRBV6-2 or TRBV6-3, the J gene TRBJ2-1, with D possibly matching TRBD1 (6 bases). V lost 5 bases and J 9 bases, leaving 11 bases between the germline ends. There are 12 residues in the CDR3. CDR1 is MNHEY, CDR2 SVGEGT, per germline.

The chain joins TRBV5-1 to TRBJ1-1; D is perhaps TRBD1 (6 bases). This CDR3 comprises 15 residues. Germline assignment: CDR1 SGHRS and CDR2 YFSETQ. V lost 4 bases, J lost 0 bases, and 13 bases lay in between. CDR3 sequence: CASSPPGQMNTEAFF. CDR3 sequence (DNA): TGCGCCAGCAGCCCGCCGGGACAAATGAACACTGAAGCTTTCTTT. The entire variable domain, with the rest obtained from reference TRBV5-1 and TRBJ1-1, is as follows: KAGVTQTPRYLIKTRGQQVTLSCSPISGHRSVSWYQQTPGQGLQFLFEYFSETQRNKGNFPGRFSGRQFSNSRSEMNVSTLELGDSALYLCASSPPGQMNTEAFFGQGTRLTVV.

This chain joins TRBV5-1 and TRBJ1-1, with 8 bases matching TRBD1. This CDR3 is 15 amino acids long. Trimming removed 3 bases from V and 3 bases from J; junction bases left unmatched: 7. Germline V lookup: CDR1 SGHRS, CDR2 YFSETQ. This chain's CDR3 is CASSYGGTGYTEAFF. Written as DNA, the CDR3 is TGCGCCAGCAGCTACGGAGGGACAGGATACACTGAAGCTTTCTTT.

The V call is TRBV14, the J call TRBJ1-1; D might be TRBD1 (5 bases). Per the germline V gene, CDR1 is SGHDN and CDR2 is FVKESK. This CDR3 is 13 amino acids long. Between the trimmed V and J ends, which lost 5 bases and 0 bases, there was a span of 7 bases. The CDR3 coding sequence is TGTGCCAGCAGCTCAGGGTTGAACACTGAAGCTTTCTTT. Residues: CASSSGLNTEAFF.

The V call is TRBV28, the J call TRBJ1-5; TRBD1 matches 7 bases. The CDR3 spans 17 residues. CDR1 and CDR2 (germline): MDHEN, SYDVKM. The trim removed 1 base at V and 9 bases at J, leaving 15 bases unmatched. CDR3 nucleotides: TGTGCCAGCAGTTTATTTCCAACACAGGGGTCCCCGGGGCCCCAGCATTTT. It specifies CASSLFPTQGSPGPQHF.

The chain recombines TRBV24-1 with TRBJ2-5; 9 nucleotides align to TRBD1. V shed 3 bases and J 7 bases; nucleotides not matched to a gene: 14. Germline V lookup: CDR1 KGHDR, CDR2 SFDVKD. CDR3 length equals 17 residues. The CDR3 loop reads CATSDTRPGQGLATQYF. CDR3 in DNA: TGTGCCACCAGTGATACGAGACCTGGACAGGGGTTGGCGACCCAGTACTTC.

In its sample, this clone was seen a few times. The DNA for the CDR3 is TGTGCCACCAGTGTCCCCGACAGGGACACCGGGGAGCTGTTTTTT. Its translation: CATSVPDRDTGELFF. This chain connects TRBV24-1 to TRBJ2-2, with 7 nucleotides matching TRBD1. The CDR3 sequence is 15 residues long. J gave up 3 bases and V 5 bases, and 5 bases lay outside the gene matches. Germline CDR1 and CDR2: KGHDR and SFDVKD.

The chain joins TRBV18 to TRBJ2-7; 8 bases agree with TRBD2. CDR1 KGHSH and CDR2 LQKENI come from the germline V gene. This CDR3 region has 14 residues. V was clipped by 2 bases and J by 5 bases; unmatched bases: 5. This CDR3 reads CASSPTGGPNEQYF. The CDR3 nucleotides are TGTGCCAGCTCACCAACGGGAGGGCCAAACGAGCAGTACTTC.

The chain recombines TRBV2 with TRBJ1-2; a possible D gene is TRBD1 (6 bases). This CDR3 is 14 amino acids long. V lost 4 bases to trimming and J lost 2 bases, with 11 bases between them. Per germline, CDR1 SNHLY and CDR2 FYNNEI. The CDR3 nucleotides read TGTGCCAGCAGTGGAGTGGGGGCAAACTATGGCTACACCTTC. Encoded protein: CASSGVGANYGYTF.

The rearrangement uses TRBV28 and TRBJ1-3; D ambiguous. V was pared by 4 bases and J by 2 bases, with 9 bases between. This CDR3 spans 14 amino acids. Looked up from germline, CDR1 is MDHEN and CDR2 is SYDVKM. The CDR3 spells CASSSREAGNTIYF. CDR3 DNA sequence: TGTGCCAGCAGTTCCCGAGAGGCTGGAAACACCATATATTTT. The full variable domain, with the rest looked up from reference TRBV28 and TRBJ1-3, is DVKVTQSSRYLVKRTGEKVFLECVQDMDHENMFWYRQDPGLGLRLIYFSYDVKMKEKGDIPEGYSVSREKKERFSLILESASTNQTSMYLCASSSREAGNTIYFGEGSWLTVV.

V and J are TRBV7-9 and TRBJ2-1; 11 nucleotides agree with TRBD2. V gave up 5 bases and J gave up 7 bases; unmatched junction bases: 7. Germline lookup yields CDR1 SEHNR and CDR2 FQNEAQ (reference sequence). The CDR3 spans 15 residues. Here the CDR3 DNA reads TGTGCCAGCAGCCAGGGGCTAGCGGGAGGAAATGAGCAGTTCTTC. Amino acid sequence: CASSQGLAGGNEQFF.

Points on this clone: At the DNA level, this CDR3 is encoded by other sequences in the same sample as well. This rearrangement joins TRBV9 to TRBJ2-7; tentative D call: TRBD1 (5 bases). Germline CDR1 is SGDLS and CDR2 is YYNGEE. The V end lost 3 bases, the J end lost 7 bases, and 11 bases lay between the germline ends. The CDR3 runs 12 residues. The CDR3 DNA is TGTGCCAGCAGCGGGCAGGGTAGGGAGCAGTACTTC. Its protein is CASSGQGREQYF.

V and J are TRBV4-1 and TRBJ1-2, with D possibly matching TRBD1 (5 bases). Trimming took off 3 bases at V and 2 bases at J, with 7 bases between the two ends. This CDR3 is built from 13 residues. From germline, CDR1 is MGHRA and CDR2 YSYEKL. The DNA of the CDR3 is TGCGCCAGCAGCCAGGGGGGGAACTATGGCTACACCTTC. Translated: CASSQGGNYGYTF.

A single count supports this clone. J is TRBJ1-2 and V is TRBV7-9; TRBD1 is a possible D gene (5 bases). The CDR3 consists of 14 residues. Germline V gene sequence: CDR1 SEHNR, CDR2 FQNEAQ (reference sequence). Trimming shortened V by 2 bases and J by 3 bases, and 10 bases separated the two germline ends. Here the CDR3 DNA reads TGTGCCAGCAGCTTACGGGGGTCGGACTATGGCTACACCTTC. The encoded protein is CASSLRGSDYGYTF.

J is TRBJ2-1 and V is TRBV29-1; 8 bases are a match to TRBD1. V trimming: 6 bases; J trimming: 6 bases; junction bases outside the gene matches: 4. The CDR3 consists of 12 residues. In germline, CDR1 is SQVTM, CDR2 ANQGSEA. CDR3 sequence reads: CSVSDRVNEQFF. CDR3 in DNA: TGCAGCGTCTCGGACAGGGTCAATGAGCAGTTCTTC.

This clone appeared a few times. This chain uses TRBV7-9 with TRBJ1-5; D possibly corresponds to TRBD1 (5 bases). The CDR3 covers 13 residues. V was trimmed by 8 bases and J by 6 bases, leaving 14 bases between them. Germline V gene lookup returns CDR1 SEHNR and CDR2 FQNEAQ (reference sequence). The DNA for the CDR3 is TGTGCCAGCTCTAGGGGCGGCGGTCAGCCCCAGCATTTT. This translates into CASSRGGGQPQHF. Based on the CDR3 plus reference TRBV7-9 and TRBJ1-5, the full variable domain is DTGVSQNPRHKITKRGQNVTFRCDPISEHNRLYWYRQTLGQGPEFLTYFQNEAQLEKSRLLSDRFSAERPKGSFSTLEIQRTEQGDSAMYLCASSRGGGQPQHFGDGTRLSIL.